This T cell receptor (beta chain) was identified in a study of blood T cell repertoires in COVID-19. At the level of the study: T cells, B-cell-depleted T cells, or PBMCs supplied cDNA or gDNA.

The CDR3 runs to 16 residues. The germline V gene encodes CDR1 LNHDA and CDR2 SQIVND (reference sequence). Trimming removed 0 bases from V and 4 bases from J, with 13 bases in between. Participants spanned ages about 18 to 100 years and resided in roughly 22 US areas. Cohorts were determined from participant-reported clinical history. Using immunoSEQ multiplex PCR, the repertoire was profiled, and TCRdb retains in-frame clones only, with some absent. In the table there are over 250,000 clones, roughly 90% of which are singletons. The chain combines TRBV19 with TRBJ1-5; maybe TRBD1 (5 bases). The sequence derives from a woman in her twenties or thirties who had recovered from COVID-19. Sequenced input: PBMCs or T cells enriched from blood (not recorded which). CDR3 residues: CASSIEGRQGNQPQHF. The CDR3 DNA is TGTGCCAGTAGTATAGAAGGGCGGCAGGGTAATCAGCCCCAGCATTTT.